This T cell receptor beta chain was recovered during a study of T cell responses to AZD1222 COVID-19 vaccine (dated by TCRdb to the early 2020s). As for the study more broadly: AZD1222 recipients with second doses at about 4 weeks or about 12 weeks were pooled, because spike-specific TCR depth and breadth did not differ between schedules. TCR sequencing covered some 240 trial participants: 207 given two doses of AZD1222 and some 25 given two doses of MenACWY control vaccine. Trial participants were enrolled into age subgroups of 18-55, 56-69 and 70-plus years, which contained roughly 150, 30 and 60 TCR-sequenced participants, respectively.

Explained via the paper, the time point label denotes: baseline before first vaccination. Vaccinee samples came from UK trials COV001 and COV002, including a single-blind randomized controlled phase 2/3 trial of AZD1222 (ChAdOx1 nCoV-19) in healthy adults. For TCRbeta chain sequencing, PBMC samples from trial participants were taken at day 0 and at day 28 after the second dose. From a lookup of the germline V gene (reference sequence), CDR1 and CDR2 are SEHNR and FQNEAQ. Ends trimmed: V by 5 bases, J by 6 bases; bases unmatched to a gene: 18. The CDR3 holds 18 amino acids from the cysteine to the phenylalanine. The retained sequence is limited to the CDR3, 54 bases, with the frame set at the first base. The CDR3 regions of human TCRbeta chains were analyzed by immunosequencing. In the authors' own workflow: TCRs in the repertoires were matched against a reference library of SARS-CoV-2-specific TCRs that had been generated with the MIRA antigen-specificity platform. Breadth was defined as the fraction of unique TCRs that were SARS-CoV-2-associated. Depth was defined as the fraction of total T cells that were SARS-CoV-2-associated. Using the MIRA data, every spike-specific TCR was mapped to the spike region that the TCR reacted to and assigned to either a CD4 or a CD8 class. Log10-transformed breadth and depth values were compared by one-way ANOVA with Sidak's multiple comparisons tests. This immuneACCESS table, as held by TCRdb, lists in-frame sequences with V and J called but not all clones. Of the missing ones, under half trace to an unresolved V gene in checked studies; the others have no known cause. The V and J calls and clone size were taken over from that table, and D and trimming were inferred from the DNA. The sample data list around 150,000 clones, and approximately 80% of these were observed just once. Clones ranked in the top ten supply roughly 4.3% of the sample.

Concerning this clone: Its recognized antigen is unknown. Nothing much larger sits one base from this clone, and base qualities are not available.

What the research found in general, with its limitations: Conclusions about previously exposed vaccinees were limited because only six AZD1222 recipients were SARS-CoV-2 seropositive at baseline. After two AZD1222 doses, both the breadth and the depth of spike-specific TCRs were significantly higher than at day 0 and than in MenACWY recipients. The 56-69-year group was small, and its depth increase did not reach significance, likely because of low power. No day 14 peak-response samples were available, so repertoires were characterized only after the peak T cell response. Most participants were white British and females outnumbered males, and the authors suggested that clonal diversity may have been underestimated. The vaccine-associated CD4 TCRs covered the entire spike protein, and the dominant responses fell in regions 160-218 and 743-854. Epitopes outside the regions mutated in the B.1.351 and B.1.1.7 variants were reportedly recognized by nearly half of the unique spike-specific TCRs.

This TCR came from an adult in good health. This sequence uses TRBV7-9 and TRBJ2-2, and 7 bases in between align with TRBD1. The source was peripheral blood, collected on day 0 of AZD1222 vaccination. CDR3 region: CASSRMPDRVEYAGELFF. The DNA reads TGTGCCAGCAGCCGGATGCCCGACAGGGTTGAGTATGCCGGGGAGCTGTTTTTT.